The 32 T cell receptor beta chains in this list originate from one sample, sequenced in a study of radiotherapy plus CTLA-4 blockade in lung cancer. TCRdb's copy holds only in-frame clones and misses some; the assay was immunoSEQ multiplex PCR. The sample consists of around 70,000 clones, over 80% of them appearing once. The specimen was peripheral blood, collected from a patient treated with radiotherapy plus ipilimumab. The receptor set was obtained from a human donor with non-small cell lung cancer who had a partial response to radiotherapy plus ipilimumab.

J is TRBJ2-3 and V is TRBV5-1; 10 bases map to TRBD1. Trimming cost V 4 bases and J 2 bases; bases outside gene matches: 4. The CDR3 covers 15 residues. Germline assignment: CDR1 SGHRS and CDR2 YFSETQ. The CDR3 DNA sequence: TGCGCCAGCAGCCGGGGACAGGGGAACACAGATACGCAGTATTTT. It translates to CASSRGQGNTDTQYF. The variable domain in full, completed from reference TRBV5-1 and TRBJ2-3, reads KAGVTQTPRYLIKTRGQQVTLSCSPISGHRSVSWYQQTPGQGLQFLFEYFSETQRNKGNFPGRFSGRQFSNSRSEMNVSTLELGDSALYLCASSRGQGNTDTQYFGPGTRLTVL.

J is TRBJ2-7 and V is TRBV5-4; D is undetermined. CDR1 and CDR2 from the germline V gene are SGHNT and YYREEE (reference sequence). The V gene lost 2 bases and the J gene lost 0 bases, with 9 bases spanning the gap. The CDR3 runs 14 residues. This CDR3 is CASSLGSLSYEQYF. In nucleotides, the CDR3 is TGTGCCAGCAGCTTAGGTAGCCTCTCCTACGAGCAGTACTTC.

This clone occurred a few times. As DNA, the CDR3 is TGTGCCAGCAGCAAGAGCGGGTTAGGGGAGCAGTTCTTC. Amino acids: CASSKSGLGEQFF. The V gene is TRBV11-3, the J gene TRBJ2-1; D might be TRBD2 (6 bases). Trimming cost V 5 bases and J 10 bases, with 15 bases left between them. Per the germline V gene, CDR1 is SGHNT and CDR2 is YENEEA. The CDR3 is made up of 13 amino acids. Looking up the rest from reference TRBV11-3 and TRBJ2-1 gives the full variable domain: EAGVVQSPRYKIIEKKQPVAFWCNPISGHNTLYWYLQNLGQGPELLIRYENEEAVDDSQLPKDRFSAERLKGVDSTLKIQPAELGDSAVYLCASSKSGLGEQFFGPGTRLTVL.

Worth noting for this clone: The same CDR3 can be traced to other DNA sequences in this sample. V gene TRBV6-5 combines with J gene TRBJ1-5, with 8 bases identical to TRBD1. This CDR3 has 14 amino acids. CDR1 MNHEY and CDR2 SVGAGI come from the germline V gene. The junction had 6 bases not matched to a gene; V was cut back by 6 bases and J by 5 bases. The CDR3 nucleotides are TGTGCCAGCAGCTCCGGACAGGGCTATCAGCCCCAGCATTTT. Translation: CASSSGQGYQPQHF.

The genes are TRBV5-4 and TRBJ2-7; the match to TRBD1 covers 9 bases. The CDR3 is 14 residues long. After removal of 5 bases from V and 3 bases from J, the junction contained 6 bases not matched to a gene. The V gene's germline CDR1 is SGHNT and CDR2 YYREEE (reference sequence). The CDR3, as DNA: TGTGCCAGCAGGGCCGGGACAGGGAGCTACGAGCAGTACTTC. The encoded protein is CASRAGTGSYEQYF.

V is TRBV6-6 and J is TRBJ1-2, with unresolved D. Trimming cost V 7 bases and J 0 bases, with 9 bases left between them. This CDR3 spans 13 amino acids. CDR1 is MNHNY and CDR2 is SVGAGI in the germline V gene (reference sequence). CDR3 sequence: CASKRSSNYGYTF. The CDR3 DNA follows: TGTGCCAGCAAAAGGAGTTCTAACTATGGCTACACCTTC.

This clone was counted a few times. The genes are TRBV30 and TRBJ1-1, with D tentatively TRBD1 (6 bases). V was cut by 1 base and J by 4 bases, with 10 bases left in between. From germline, CDR1 is GTSNPN and CDR2 SVGIG (reference sequence). The CDR3 extends over 13 amino acids. Here the CDR3 reads CAWSDGQSTEAFF. The CDR3 DNA sequence: TGTGCCTGGAGTGATGGACAGAGCACTGAAGCTTTCTTT.

This clone was detected only a few times. The chain joins TRBV9 to TRBJ2-1; 11 nucleotides line up with TRBD1. CDR3 length: 15 residues. Germline CDR1 and CDR2: SGDLS and YYNGEE. V shed 4 bases and J 7 bases; nucleotides not matched to a gene: 7. CDR3 region: CASSLGQGAPNEQFF. DNA for the CDR3: TGTGCCAGCAGCCTTGGACAGGGGGCACCTAATGAGCAGTTCTTC.

V and J are TRBV19 and TRBJ1-2, with 9 nucleotides matching TRBD1. CDR1 and CDR2 from the germline V gene are LNHDA and SQIVND (reference sequence). The V segment lost 7 bases and the J segment 4 bases; nucleotides outside the gene matches: 10. The CDR3 totals 15 residues. CDR3 protein: CASTSRTGEGYGYTF. CDR3 nucleotides: TGTGCCAGTACCAGTAGGACAGGGGAAGGCTATGGCTACACCTTC.

This clone came up once. The rearrangement links TRBV7-2 to TRBJ2-3, with D tentatively TRBD2 (7 bases). Trimming took 5 bases from V and 3 from J, leaving 18 bases between them. This CDR3 comprises 16 residues. Germline V lookup: CDR1 SGHTA, CDR2 FQGNSA. CDR3 region: CASSPGGRTKTDTQYF. The CDR3 DNA reads TGTGCCAGCAGCCCCGGGGGGCGGACAAAAACAGATACGCAGTATTTT.

The chain joins TRBV5-6 to TRBJ2-3; TRBD2 matches 14 bases. V lost 4 bases to trimming and J lost 4 bases; unmatched junction nucleotides: 5. The CDR3 contains 16 residues. Germline-derived CDR1 and CDR2 are SGHDT and YYEEEE. The CDR3, as DNA: TGTGCCAGCAGCCCCGGACTAGCGGGAGGCTCAGATACGCAGTATTTT. It is translated as CASSPGLAGGSDTQYF.

This chain uses TRBV30 with TRBJ1-1; TRBD1 is a possible D gene (6 bases). Per the germline V gene, CDR1 is GTSNPN and CDR2 is SVGIG (reference sequence). The V end lost 0 bases, the J end lost 2 bases, and 13 bases lay between the germline ends. The CDR3 length is 15 residues. CDR3 amino acids: CAWSVPRGPNTEAFF. The CDR3 DNA reads TGTGCCTGGAGTGTACCCAGGGGTCCTAACACTGAAGCTTTCTTT. Together with reference TRBV30 and TRBJ1-1, the CDR3 gives the full variable domain: SQTIHQWPATLVQPVGSPLSLECTVEGTSNPNLYWYRQAAGRGLQLLFYSVGIGQISSEVPQNLSASRPQDRQFILSSKKLLLSDSGFYLCAWSVPRGPNTEAFFGQGTRLTVV.

This clone has only a few counts. The chain uses TRBV30 and TRBJ1-4, with a tentative D call TRBD1 (6 bases). The CDR3 length is 14 residues. Germline CDR1 reads GTSNPN; CDR2 reads SVGIG (reference sequence). V gave up 4 bases and J gave up 4 bases, with 13 bases separating them. CDR3 bases: TGTGCCTGGACCAAACAGGGTGGTAATGAAAAACTGTTTTTT. Its protein product is CAWTKQGGNEKLFF.

The CDR3 DNA reads TGTGCCAGCAGGCCCCGACAGGGAGCCTACAATGAGCAGTTCTTC. Translated: CASRPRQGAYNEQFF. The gene calls are TRBV6-1 and TRBJ2-1; 7 bases are a match to TRBD1. The CDR3 totals 15 residues. Germline values: CDR1 MNHNS, CDR2 SASEGT. J gave up 2 bases and V 6 bases, and 7 bases lay outside the gene matches.

The J gene is TRBJ2-5, the V gene TRBV5-1, with a tentative D call TRBD2 (5 bases). The CDR3 sequence is 14 residues long. Germline values: CDR1 SGHRS, CDR2 YFSETQ. Trimming cost V 0 bases and J 0 bases, with 6 bases left between them. In nucleotides, the CDR3 is TGCGCCAGCAGCTTGGAGGGAGACCAAGAGACCCAGTACTTC. Its translation is CASSLEGDQETQYF.

The chain recombines TRBV28 with TRBJ2-5; TRBD1 aligns across 8 bases. The CDR3 contains 15 residues. V was pared by 5 bases and J by 3 bases, with 8 bases of the junction left unmatched. CDR1 is MDHEN and CDR2 is SYDVKM in the germline V gene. CDR3 amino acids: CASSGLGTGKETQYF. CDR3 DNA: TGTGCCAGCAGTGGCCTCGGGACAGGTAAAGAGACCCAGTACTTC.

The chain carries TRBV2 and TRBJ1-1; the D gene is possibly TRBD1 (5 bases). This CDR3 comprises 13 residues. V lost 8 bases, J lost 2 bases, and 12 bases lay in between. The V gene's germline CDR1 is SNHLY and CDR2 FYNNEI. In nucleotides, the CDR3 is TGTGCCAGCTCCCCAGGGCAAAACACTGAAGCTTTCTTT. Its protein product is CASSPGQNTEAFF.

For the CDR3, the DNA is TGTGCCACCCTCCCCATGACATCCAACTATGGCTACACCTTC. It is translated as CATLPMTSNYGYTF. The chain combines TRBV28 with TRBJ1-2; D unresolved. Trimming stripped 10 bases from V and 2 bases from J, with 17 bases between. CDR1 MDHEN and CDR2 SYDVKM come from the germline V gene. The length of the CDR3 is 14 residues.

A single count supports this clone. The V gene is TRBV18, the J gene TRBJ2-3; 10 bases are shared with TRBD2. Unmatched junction bases numbered 5, after V lost 3 bases and J lost 5 bases. Germline V lookup: CDR1 KGHSH, CDR2 LQKENI. The CDR3 is 15 amino acids. CDR3 region: CASSPGLAGVDTQYF. The CDR3 coding sequence is TGTGCCAGCTCACCGGGGCTAGCGGGAGTAGATACGCAGTATTTT.

The chain couples TRBV18 to TRBJ2-7; 8 bases are shared with TRBD1. The J segment lost 1 base and the V segment lost 8 bases, leaving 10 bases of the junction unmatched. The V gene's germline CDR1 is KGHSH and CDR2 LQKENI. This CDR3 is 15 amino acids long. The CDR3 DNA reads TGTGCCAGCAGAAGGGGACAGGAAACTTCCTACGAGCAGTACTTC. This translates into CASRRGQETSYEQYF.

The chain joins TRBV4-1 to TRBJ2-5; D possibly corresponds to TRBD2 (5 bases). V was shortened by 1 base and J by 1 base, with 10 bases between the two germline ends. The germline V gene has CDR1 MGHRA and CDR2 YSYEKL. This CDR3 contains 15 residues. For the CDR3, the DNA is TGCGCCAGCAGCCAAGGGGCTAGCAGCCAAGAGACCCAGTACTTC. Encoded protein: CASSQGASSQETQYF.

The chain joins TRBV5-1 to TRBJ1-2; TRBD1 matches 8 bases. This CDR3 is built from 16 residues. The J segment lost 8 bases and the V segment lost 0 bases, leaving 12 bases of the junction unmatched. Germline V gene lookup returns CDR1 SGHRS and CDR2 YFSETQ. CDR3 loop: CASSLDRGKSSPGYTF. In DNA, the CDR3 is TGCGCCAGCAGCTTGGACAGGGGGAAATCCTCACCCGGCTACACCTTC.

This clone has a single count. The chain couples TRBV6-1 to TRBJ1-1, with D possibly TRBD1 on 5 matching bases. The CDR3 consists of 13 residues. Per germline, CDR1 MNHNS and CDR2 SASEGT. V was clipped by 5 bases and J by 11 bases, with 18 bases between them. The CDR3: CASSPQGGMSAFF. As DNA, the CDR3 is TGTGCCAGCAGTCCCCAGGGCGGGATGAGCGCTTTCTTT.

The chain is built from TRBV12-5 and TRBJ1-4; unclear D gene. Trimming took off 1 base at V and 9 bases at J, with 27 bases between the two ends. Per germline, CDR1 LGHNT and CDR2 FRNRAP. This CDR3 contains 19 residues. The CDR3 loop reads CASGLDPTSVAGVRKKLFF. The CDR3 DNA reads TGTGCTAGTGGTTTGGACCCGACCTCGGTTGCGGGCGTTAGGAAAAAACTGTTTTTT.

J is TRBJ2-3 and V is TRBV9; D perhaps matches TRBD2 (5 bases). The germline V gene has CDR1 SGDLS and CDR2 YYNGEE. There are 14 residues in the CDR3. Trimming took 2 bases from V and 4 from J, leaving 11 bases between them. CDR3 loop: CASSVVGVSDTQYF. The DNA of the CDR3 is TGTGCCAGCAGCGTTGTGGGAGTGTCAGATACGCAGTATTTT.

This chain uses TRBV27 with TRBJ2-7, with 7 positions matching TRBD2. J gave up 4 bases and V 2 bases, and 8 bases lay outside the gene matches. The CDR3 has 15 amino acids. The germline gives CDR1 MNHEY, CDR2 SMNVEV (reference sequence). CDR3: CASSLDPGGNYEQYF. CDR3 bases: TGTGCCAGCAGTTTAGATCCGGGAGGAAATTACGAGCAGTACTTC.

The chain joins TRBV6-1 to TRBJ2-1; maybe TRBD1 (6 bases). The ends were cut back, 0 bases at V and 10 bases at J, with 13 bases in the middle. The CDR3 runs 14 residues. CDR1 and CDR2 (germline): MNHNS, SASEGT. CDR3: CASSEAFPGTEQFF. In nucleotides, the CDR3 is TGTGCCAGCAGTGAAGCCTTCCCCGGGACAGAGCAGTTCTTC.

This clone was seen once. The gene calls are TRBV9 and TRBJ2-5; 12 bases align to TRBD2. There are 20 residues in the CDR3. Per the germline V gene, CDR1 is SGDLS and CDR2 is YYNGEE. V shed 0 bases, J shed 5 bases, and the junction held 17 bases outside the gene matches. The CDR3 DNA is TGTGCCAGCAGCGTAGCGGGGGGGCGACTAGCGGGAGAGAGCGGGGAGACCCAGTACTTC. Residues: CASSVAGGRLAGESGETQYF.

The chain uses TRBV4-1 and TRBJ2-5; tentatively, D is TRBD2 (7 bases). V dropped 0 bases and J dropped 5 bases, with 16 bases sitting between them. Germline V gene sequence: CDR1 MGHRA, CDR2 YSYEKL. The CDR3 totals 16 residues. CDR3 in amino acids: CASSQEGGGMRETQYF. The CDR3 coding sequence is TGCGCCAGCAGCCAAGAAGGGGGGGGGATGAGGGAGACCCAGTACTTC.

The chain combines TRBV2 with TRBJ2-7, with TRBD2 matching 12 bases. Per germline, CDR1 SNHLY and CDR2 FYNNEI. This CDR3 has 14 amino acids. J gave up 7 bases and V 6 bases, and 7 bases lay outside the gene matches. CDR3 in DNA: TGTGCCAGCAGCCCATTCGGACTAGCGGGGGAGCAGTACTTC. This gives the protein CASSPFGLAGEQYF.

This chain joins TRBV11-2 and TRBJ2-1, with TRBD2 matching over 7 bases. CDR3 length: 15 residues. After removal of 1 base from V and 6 bases from J, the junction contained 6 bases not matched to a gene. Germline-derived CDR1 and CDR2 are SGHAT and FQNNGV. For the CDR3, the DNA is TGTGCCAGCAGCTTAGTCGTGGGAGGGCCCAATGAGCAGTTCTTC. Translated, it gives CASSLVVGGPNEQFF.

The chain recombines TRBV16 with TRBJ2-7; possibly TRBD1 for D (6 bases). Germline-derived CDR1 and CDR2 are KGHSY and FQNENV. The germline V and J ends were trimmed by 0 bases and 1 base, with 10 bases remaining between them. The CDR3 extends over 15 amino acids. The CDR3 DNA reads as TGTGCCAGCAGCCAATCTCAGGGGCAATCCTACGAGCAGTACTTC. Encoded protein: CASSQSQGQSYEQYF.